Below are 32 T cell receptor beta chains sequenced from a single sample in a study of PD-1 blockade in classical Hodgkin lymphoma (dated by TCRdb to 2020 to 2021). Receptor amplification or capture employed the immunoSEQ multiplex PCR assay. Entries here come from immuneACCESS through TCRdb and include only in-frame sequences with V and J called. Some clones fail to appear in such tables; in the studies checked, an unresolved V gene covers under half of the shortfall, and the cause of the remainder is unknown. The sample table records some 48,000 clones; 80% of these occur just once. The ten largest clones capture 15% to 20% of the sample. The sample's time point label is to be understood as: cycle 4 day 1 (C4D1), after more than five weeks of nivolumab. All trial patients had relapsed after autologous stem cell transplantation, with cohorts A, B and C differing in prior brentuximab vedotin exposure.

The starting material was peripheral blood mononuclear cells (PBMCs), obtained before the fourth cycle of nivolumab. The receptors were sampled from a human donor with classical Hodgkin lymphoma.

The chain uses TRBV30 and TRBJ2-1; TRBD2 matches at 11 bases. CDR3 length: 15 amino acids. In germline, CDR1 is GTSNPN, CDR2 SVGIG (reference sequence). The V segment lost 1 base and the J segment 4 bases; nucleotides outside the gene matches: 3. CDR3 sequence reads: CAWSEGTSGYNEQFF. The CDR3 coding sequence is TGTGCCTGGAGTGAAGGGACTAGCGGATACAATGAGCAGTTCTTC.

The V and J genes are TRBV27 and TRBJ1-1; TRBD1 agrees at 7 bases. This CDR3 has 14 amino acids. Germline V gene data show CDR1 as MNHEY and CDR2 as SMNVEV (reference sequence). With 4 bases clipped from V and 2 bases from J, the junction kept 4 bases outside the gene matches. CDR3 coding DNA: TGTGCCAGCAGTTACAAGGGGGCTAACACTGAAGCTTTCTTT. Translating it yields CASSYKGANTEAFF.

The chain combines TRBV9 with TRBJ2-2; TRBD1 matches 11 bases. From germline, CDR1 is SGDLS and CDR2 YYNGEE. The CDR3 sequence is 14 residues long. The ends lost 7 bases at V and 4 bases at J; junction bases unmatched: 3. CDR3 sequence: CASGDRGVTGELFF. The CDR3 region has the DNA TGTGCCAGCGGGGACAGGGGGGTCACCGGGGAGCTGTTTTTT.

V gene TRBV18 combines with J gene TRBJ1-4; D gene ambiguous. The CDR3 consists of 14 residues. V lost 3 bases and J 4 bases, leaving 9 bases between the germline ends. CDR1 KGHSH and CDR2 LQKENI come from the germline V gene. DNA of the CDR3: TGTGCCAGCTCACCGCCTTCCAATAATGAAAAACTGTTTTTT. Amino acid sequence: CASSPPSNNEKLFF.

J is TRBJ1-2 and V is TRBV5-1, with TRBD1 identical over 9 bases. Germline-derived CDR1 and CDR2 are SGHRS and YFSETQ. The J segment lost 4 bases and the V segment lost 4 bases, leaving 5 bases of the junction unmatched. The CDR3 totals 14 residues. The DNA of the CDR3 is TGCGCCAGCAGCCCCGGACAGGGGAGCTATGGCTACACCTTC. Translation gives CASSPGQGSYGYTF.

In the case of this clone: One end of the junction varies from germline; a read error may be responsible. V gene TRBV6-4 combines with J gene TRBJ2-1; 15 nucleotides match TRBD2. This CDR3 comprises 16 residues. Germline CDR1 MRHNA, CDR2 SNTAGT. CDR3 in DNA: TGTGCCAGCAGTTACTCTGGGACTAGCGGGAGGCTGGAGCAGTTCTTC. This sequence encodes CASSYSGTSGRLEQFF.

The chain links TRBV18 to TRBJ1-2; possible D gene TRBD1, 5 bases. Between the trimmed V and J ends, which lost 3 bases and 0 bases, there was a span of 11 bases. The CDR3 covers 15 residues. Germline V gene lookup returns CDR1 KGHSH and CDR2 LQKENI. DNA of the CDR3: TGTGCCAGCTCACCGGGGGGGAAGGCTAACTATGGCTACACCTTC. The encoded protein is CASSPGGKANYGYTF.

As DNA, the CDR3 is TGTGCCAGCAGCCGAACCCGGGACACTTACGAGCAGTACTTC. Its translation: CASSRTRDTYEQYF. This sequence joins TRBV11-2 and TRBJ2-7; perhaps TRBD1 as D (6 bases). V lost 5 bases and J 4 bases, leaving 15 bases between the germline ends. The CDR3 contains 14 residues. From germline, CDR1 is SGHAT and CDR2 FQNNGV.

This chain joins TRBV27 and TRBJ1-3, with 8 bases lining up with TRBD1. CDR3 length: 15 residues. Per germline, CDR1 MNHEY and CDR2 SMNVEV (reference sequence). With V trimmed by 4 bases and J by 4 bases, 6 bases remained unmatched. Here the CDR3 DNA reads TGTGCCAGCAGTTGGGGCAGGGGGCGAGGAAACACCATATATTTT. Encoded protein: CASSWGRGRGNTIYF.

The chain is built from TRBV19 and TRBJ2-7; D unclear. Germline loops: CDR1 LNHDA, CDR2 SQIVND (reference sequence). Trimming stripped 4 bases from V and 5 bases from J, with 15 bases between. The CDR3 consists of 14 residues. DNA for the CDR3: TGTGCCAGTAGTAAATTTAAAGAGACACACGAGCAGTACTTC. Translation: CASSKFKETHEQYF.

The V and J genes are TRBV5-3 and TRBJ2-7, with 8 bases lining up with TRBD1. TRBV5-3 is known as an ORF, though its function is uncertain. The ends lost 7 bases at V and 2 bases at J; junction bases unmatched: 5. There are 13 residues in the CDR3. In DNA form, the CDR3 reads TGTGCCAGACAAGACAGGGGAACCTACGAGCAGTACTTC. This encodes CARQDRGTYEQYF.

The V and J genes are TRBV21-1 and TRBJ2-1. TRBV21-1 is a documented pseudogene. The CDR3 covers 10 residues. CDR3 nucleotide sequence: TGTGCCAGCTTCGTCCCCAAGCAGTTCTTC. Residues: CASFVPKQFF.

The chain recombines TRBV6-1 with TRBJ1-5; no definite D call. Germline V CDR1 and CDR2: MNHNS, SASEGT. The V end lost 4 bases, the J end lost 0 bases, and 13 bases lay between the germline ends. The CDR3 is made up of 16 amino acids. CDR3 bases: TGTGCCAGCAGTGGCCGGCCTCGGGATAGCAATCAGCCCCAGCATTTT. Translation: CASSGRPRDSNQPQHF.

V is TRBV9 and J is TRBJ2-3; perhaps TRBD2 as D (6 bases). The germline V gene encodes CDR1 SGDLS and CDR2 YYNGEE. The CDR3 sequence is 14 residues long. V dropped 0 bases and J dropped 4 bases, with 9 bases sitting between them. The CDR3 protein is CASSVAGESDTQYF. CDR3 sequence (DNA): TGTGCCAGCAGCGTAGCGGGGGAATCAGATACGCAGTATTTT.

This clone turned up a few times. The chain uses TRBV2 and TRBJ1-2, with D maybe TRBD1 (5 bases). The CDR3 has 16 residues. Trimming cost V 7 bases and J 2 bases, with 20 bases left between them. The germline CDR1 and CDR2 sequences are SNHLY and FYNNEI. The CDR3: CASTRGESVENYGYTF. CDR3 bases: TGTGCCAGCACCCGAGGGGAATCGGTGGAAAACTATGGCTACACCTTC.

V gene TRBV5-1 combines with J gene TRBJ2-3; D may be TRBD2 (5 bases). Germline V gene lookup returns CDR1 SGHRS and CDR2 YFSETQ. CDR3 length equals 15 residues. Trimming took off 0 bases at V and 1 base at J, with 9 bases between the two ends. The DNA of the CDR3 is TGCGCCAGCAGCTTGGGAAGCGGAGGCACAGATACGCAGTATTTT. It yields the protein CASSLGSGGTDTQYF.

The chain carries TRBV19 and TRBJ2-7; the D is unclear. Trimming pared 4 bases from V and 5 bases from J, leaving 21 bases between. This CDR3 comprises 16 residues. Germline V lookup: CDR1 LNHDA, CDR2 SQIVND (reference sequence). CDR3 DNA sequence: TGTGCCAGTAGTAATTCCCCCGGAGATGCGAGGAACGAGCAGTACTTC. Translated: CASSNSPGDARNEQYF.

V and J are TRBV10-3 and TRBJ2-5; D may correspond to TRBD1 or TRBD2 (5 bases each). The CDR3 runs 16 residues. Trimming removed 6 bases from V and 1 base from J, with 18 bases in between. The germline CDR1 and CDR2 sequences are ENHRY and SYGVKD. CDR3 residues: CAISIRGSSFQETQYF. The CDR3 nucleotides are TGTGCCATCAGCATCCGGGGCAGCAGTTTCCAAGAGACCCAGTACTTC.

The rearrangement uses TRBV6-5 and TRBJ2-5, with D tentatively TRBD1 (6 bases). TRBJ2-7 explains the end of the DNA better; the J call may be wrong. The CDR3 sequence is 15 residues long. CDR1 is MNHEY and CDR2 is SVGAGI in the germline V gene. CDR3 amino acids: CASRNTRGSSYEQYF. DNA for the CDR3: TGTGCCAGCAGAAATACCAGGGGAAGTTCCTACGAGCAGTACTTC.

This CDR3 is CATSRDGGSDEQFF. The CDR3 bases are TGTGCCACCAGCAGAGATGGGGGGTCCGATGAGCAGTTCTTC. This chain joins TRBV15 and TRBJ2-1, with a possible D match to TRBD2 (6 bases). The germline V gene has CDR1 LNHNV and CDR2 YYDKDF (reference sequence). The CDR3 sequence is 14 residues long. V dropped 0 bases and J dropped 8 bases, with 11 bases sitting between them.

V and J are TRBV7-3 and TRBJ2-5, with D perhaps matching TRBD2 (6 bases). Germline assignment: CDR1 SGHTA and CDR2 FQGTGA. This CDR3 comprises 15 residues. Deletions cut 5 bases from V and 5 bases from J, with 18 bases between. DNA of the CDR3: TGTGCCAGCAGCCCATATGCGGGAAATCGGGAGACCCAGTACTTC. This codes for CASSPYAGNRETQYF.

The chain has TRBV7-9 and TRBJ1-1; TRBD1 agrees at 8 bases. The V gene end was trimmed by 3 bases and the J gene end by 12 bases; junction bases not matched to a gene: 12. The CDR3 consists of 14 residues. Germline loops: CDR1 SEHNR, CDR2 FQNEAQ (reference sequence). In nucleotides, the CDR3 is TGTGCCAGCAGCTTTCCAGGGGGCGAAGGTGGAACTTTCTTT. Translating gives CASSFPGGEGGTFF.

Written as DNA, the CDR3 is TGTGCCAGCAGCTTTATCCGGGGGTTAGAGACCCAGTACTTC. This translates into CASSFIRGLETQYF. V is TRBV7-2 and J is TRBJ2-5; perhaps TRBD2 as D (6 bases). The CDR3 is 14 residues long. Trimming shortened V by 3 bases and J by 4 bases, and 12 bases separated the two germline ends. Germline values: CDR1 SGHTA, CDR2 FQGNSA.

V is TRBV5-1 and J is TRBJ1-2, with 8 bases that match TRBD1. The CDR3 length is 13 residues. The ends lost 5 bases at V and 8 bases at J; junction bases unmatched: 8. In germline, CDR1 is SGHRS, CDR2 YFSETQ. CDR3: CASSPGQAGGYTF. In DNA form, the CDR3 reads TGCGCCAGCAGTCCGGGACAGGCGGGGGGCTACACCTTC. Variable domain in full (rest from reference TRBV5-1 and TRBJ1-2): KAGVTQTPRYLIKTRGQQVTLSCSPISGHRSVSWYQQTPGQGLQFLFEYFSETQRNKGNFPGRFSGRQFSNSRSEMNVSTLELGDSALYLCASSPGQAGGYTFGSGTRLTVV.

This chain joins TRBV10-3 and TRBJ2-1, with 8 bases aligning to TRBD2. This CDR3 comprises 11 residues. The germline CDR1 and CDR2 sequences are ENHRY and SYGVKD. V lost 3 bases to trimming and J lost 14 bases; unmatched junction nucleotides: 3. CDR3 protein: CAISDSGGEFF. In DNA, the CDR3 is TGTGCCATCAGTGACTCGGGGGGGGAGTTCTTC.

This chain links TRBV5-1 with TRBJ2-7, with D hard to call. This CDR3 comprises 14 residues. V dropped 0 bases and J dropped 2 bases, with 9 bases sitting between them. Germline CDR1 reads SGHRS; CDR2 reads YFSETQ. CDR3 region: CASSLEGSPYEQYF. The DNA of the CDR3 is TGCGCCAGCAGCTTGGAAGGGTCCCCCTACGAGCAGTACTTC.

The chain links TRBV7-2 to TRBJ1-2; possibly TRBD1 for D (6 bases). Trimming removed 6 bases at V and 8 bases at J, with 13 bases between. Looked up from germline, CDR1 is SGHTA and CDR2 is FQGNSA. This CDR3 has 12 amino acids. The CDR3 here is CASRKGTGGYTF. The CDR3 region has the DNA TGTGCCAGCAGAAAAGGCACAGGGGGCTACACCTTC.

The chain couples TRBV6-5 to TRBJ1-2; D is undetermined. CDR1 MNHEY and CDR2 SVGAGI come from the germline V gene. V shed 6 bases and J shed 2 bases, with 13 bases lying between them. The CDR3 has 14 amino acids. In DNA form, the CDR3 reads TGTGCCAGCAGCCTGTCAGGATCCAACTATGGCTACACCTTC. It translates to CASSLSGSNYGYTF.

This clone was seen once. This chain links TRBV5-1 with TRBJ2-5; 8 bases agree with TRBD2. The J call could be wrong; TRBJ2-7 is a better fit for the DNA end. The CDR3 spans 16 residues. CDR1 SGHRS and CDR2 YFSETQ come from the germline V gene. In DNA, the CDR3 is TGCGCCAGCAGCACCGGCTGGGCGGGAGGTATATACGAGCAGTACTTC. Residues: CASSTGWAGGIYEQYF.

The chain has TRBV5-1 and TRBJ1-2, with D possibly matching TRBD1 (5 bases). V gave up 0 bases and J gave up 5 bases, with 17 bases separating them. Germline V gives CDR1 SGHRS, CDR2 YFSETQ. This CDR3 is built from 16 residues. The CDR3 loop reads CASSLASGGDGYGYTF. The CDR3 bases are TGCGCCAGCAGCTTGGCCAGTGGAGGGGACGGGTATGGCTACACCTTC.

V gene TRBV7-9 combines with J gene TRBJ1-1; D unclear. Trimming shortened V by 1 base and J by 6 bases, and 6 bases separated the two germline ends. This CDR3 has 12 amino acids. Germline CDR1 is SEHNR and CDR2 is FQNEAQ (reference sequence). DNA for the CDR3: TGTGCCAGCAGCTTAGTTGGGGCTGAAGCTTTCTTT. This codes for CASSLVGAEAFF.

The rearrangement links TRBV29-1 to TRBJ1-2, with D uncertain. Deletions cut 6 bases from V and 8 bases from J, with 10 bases between. The CDR3 sequence is 10 residues long. Per the germline V gene, CDR1 is SQVTM and CDR2 is ANQGSEA. CDR3 coding DNA: TGCAGCGTCCCCCTTGGGGGCTACACCTTC. This codes for CSVPLGGYTF. The full variable domain, in which reference TRBV29-1 and TRBJ1-2 provide the parts outside the CDR3, is SAVISQKPSRDICQRGTSLTIQCQVDSQVTMMFWYRQQPGQSLTLIATANQGSEATYESGFVIDKFPISRPNLTFSTLTVSNMSPEDSSIYLCSVPLGGYTFGSGTRLTVV.